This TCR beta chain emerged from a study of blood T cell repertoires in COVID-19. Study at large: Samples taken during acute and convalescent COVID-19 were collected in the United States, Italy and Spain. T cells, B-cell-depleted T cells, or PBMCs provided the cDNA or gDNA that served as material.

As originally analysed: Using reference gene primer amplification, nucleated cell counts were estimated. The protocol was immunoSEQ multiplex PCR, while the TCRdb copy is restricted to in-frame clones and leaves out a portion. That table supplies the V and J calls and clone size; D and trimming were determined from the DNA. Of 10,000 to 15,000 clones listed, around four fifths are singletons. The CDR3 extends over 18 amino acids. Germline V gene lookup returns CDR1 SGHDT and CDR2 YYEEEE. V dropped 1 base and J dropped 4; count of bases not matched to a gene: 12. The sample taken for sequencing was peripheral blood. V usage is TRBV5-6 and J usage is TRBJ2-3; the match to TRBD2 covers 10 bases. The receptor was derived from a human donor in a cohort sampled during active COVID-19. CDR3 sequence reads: CASSLRKTASGGSDTQYF. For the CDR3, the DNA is TGTGCCAGCAGCTTGAGGAAGACGGCTAGCGGGGGCTCAGATACGCAGTATTTT.